This T cell receptor beta chain was profiled in a study of T cell responses to AZD1222 COVID-19 vaccine. This clone was observed a single time. TCRdb's copy holds only in-frame clones and misses some; the assay was immunoSEQ multiplex PCR. The sample holds tens of thousands of clones, approximately 83% seen once. This specimen was peripheral blood, taken 28 days after the second AZD1222 dose. This TCR came from an adult who received the AZD1222 COVID-19 vaccine.

CDR3 sequence: CASSQGQGANYGYTF. The CDR3 nucleotides read TGCGCCAGCAGCCAAGGACAGGGGGCTAACTATGGCTACACCTTC. V is TRBV4-1 and J is TRBJ1-2; 9 bases map to TRBD1. The CDR3 has 15 residues. V lost 1 base to trimming and J lost 0 bases; unmatched junction nucleotides: 0. Germline V gene sequence: CDR1 MGHRA, CDR2 YSYEKL.